This passage covers 9 T cell receptor beta chains from one sample sequenced in a study of blood T cell repertoires in COVID-19. Method: immunoSEQ multiplex PCR; TCRdb's copy keeps in-frame clones and lacks some. The table lists 130,000 or so clones, just under 90% of them singletons. The sequenced sample was peripheral blood. The receptors here all came from a woman between 45 and 60 years old with acute or convalescent COVID-19.

This clone was recorded once. The rearrangement links TRBV6-5 to TRBJ1-6; 7 bases match TRBD1. The ends lost 5 bases at V and 14 bases at J; junction bases unmatched: 15. Germline loops: CDR1 MNHEY, CDR2 SVGAGI. The CDR3 runs to 15 residues. The CDR3 region has the DNA TGTGCCAGCAGTCCCGCCGGGACAGACTTAGGGGCCCTCCACTTT. Translation gives CASSPAGTDLGALHF.

V gene TRBV29-1 combines with J gene TRBJ2-5, with no clear D. V lost 3 bases to trimming and J lost 2 bases, with 7 bases between them. Germline loops: CDR1 SQVTM, CDR2 ANQGSEA. This CDR3 region has 12 residues. The CDR3 region has the DNA TGCAGCGTTGAGAGGCCGCAAGAGACCCAGTACTTC. It translates to CSVERPQETQYF.

The V and J genes are TRBV7-3 and TRBJ1-2; TRBD1 agrees at 7 bases. The junction had 11 bases not matched to a gene; V was cut back by 1 base and J by 6 bases. In germline, CDR1 is SGHTA, CDR2 FQGTGA. This CDR3 has 16 residues. The CDR3 spells CASSLMPGTAYNGYTF. The CDR3 nucleotides are TGTGCCAGCAGCTTAATGCCCGGGACAGCCTACAATGGCTACACCTTC.

The chain employs TRBV7-6 and TRBJ1-4; possibly TRBD1 for D (6 bases). Germline V lookup: CDR1 SGHVS, CDR2 FNYEAQ. Trimming shortened V by 4 bases and J by 5 bases, and 14 bases separated the two germline ends. CDR3 length: 15 amino acids. CDR3 DNA: TGTGCCAGCAGCTCGTTGACAGGCTGGAATGAAAAACTGTTTTTT. It specifies CASSSLTGWNEKLFF. Full variable domain (missing parts from reference TRBV7-6 and TRBJ1-4): GAGVSQSPRYKVTKRGQDVALRCDPISGHVSLYWYRQALGQGPEFLTYFNYEAQQDKSGLPNDRFSAERPEGSISTLTIQRTEQRDSAMYRCASSSLTGWNEKLFFGSGTQLSVL.

The chain employs TRBV5-1 and TRBJ1-1; 7 nucleotides line up with TRBD1. V lost 4 bases to trimming and J lost 3 bases; unmatched junction nucleotides: 3. The CDR3 is 13 residues long. The V gene's germline CDR1 is SGHRS and CDR2 YFSETQ. The CDR3 bases are TGCGCCAGCAGCACCACAGGGGACACTGAAGCTTTCTTT. It codes for CASSTTGDTEAFF.

Of note for this clone: At one end, the junction sequence differs from germline, possibly due to a read error. This rearrangement joins TRBV5-4 to TRBJ2-3, with D possibly TRBD2 on 5 matching bases. From germline, CDR1 is SGHNT and CDR2 YYREEE (reference sequence). The CDR3 extends over 14 amino acids. CDR3 sequence reads: CASSKPASKDTQYF. CDR3 sequence (DNA): TGTGCCAGCAGCAAACCTGCTAGCAAAGATACGCAGTATTTT.

V and J are TRBV4-3 and TRBJ2-2; TRBD2 agrees at 16 bases. V shed 0 bases, J shed 3 bases, and the junction held 4 bases outside the gene matches. Looked up from germline, CDR1 is LGHNA and CDR2 is YSLEER. The CDR3 totals 19 residues. The chain's CDR3 is CASSQDSGLAGGYTGELFF. The CDR3 DNA reads TGCGCCAGCAGCCAAGATTCGGGACTAGCGGGAGGGTACACCGGGGAGCTGTTTTTT.

This sequence joins TRBV4-3 and TRBJ2-5, with 7 bases aligning to TRBD2. With 1 base clipped from V and 2 bases from J, the junction kept 10 bases outside the gene matches. Germline V gives CDR1 LGHNA, CDR2 YSLEER. This CDR3 contains 17 residues. CDR3 nucleotides: TGCGCCAGCAGCCAAGGGTATGGGGGAGGGCAGCAAGAGACCCAGTACTTC. Translated, it gives CASSQGYGGGQQETQYF.

The chain couples TRBV5-4 to TRBJ2-7; perhaps TRBD2 as D (7 bases). Between the trimmed V and J ends, which lost 0 bases and 0 bases, there was a span of 16 bases. This CDR3 has 17 amino acids. Per germline, CDR1 SGHNT and CDR2 YYREEE (reference sequence). CDR3 bases: TGTGCCAGCAGCTTGGTTGGGGGGGGGCCCCTCTCCTACGAGCAGTACTTC. Amino acids: CASSLVGGGPLSYEQYF.